The next 18 T cell receptor beta chains were all read from a single sample in a study of T cell responses to AZD1222 COVID-19 vaccine. Repertoires were generated with immunoSEQ multiplex PCR, while TCRdb's copy carries only in-frame clones and drops some. The sample consists of over 150,000 clones, over 75% of them appearing once. This specimen was peripheral blood, taken 28 days after the second AZD1222 dose. The receptors come from an adult who received the AZD1222 COVID-19 vaccine.

The V call is TRBV4-3, the J call TRBJ1-2, with D unresolved. V dropped 0 bases and J dropped 6 bases, with 20 bases sitting between them. The germline V gene encodes CDR1 LGHNA and CDR2 YSLEER. The CDR3 totals 17 residues. CDR3 sequence reads: CASSQDNGPPPGNGYTF. CDR3 coding DNA: TGCGCCAGCAGCCAAGATAATGGCCCCCCCCCTGGAAATGGCTACACCTTC.

CDR3 coding DNA: TGCGCCAGCAGCTTGGTTGGTCAGGGAGTGAACACTGAAGCTTTCTTT. It encodes CASSLVGQGVNTEAFF. This rearrangement joins TRBV5-1 to TRBJ1-1; possible D gene TRBD1, 5 bases. Germline-derived CDR1 and CDR2 are SGHRS and YFSETQ. Trimming removed 0 bases from V and 0 bases from J, with 12 bases in between. CDR3 size: 16 residues. Based on the CDR3 plus reference TRBV5-1 and TRBJ1-1, the full variable domain is KAGVTQTPRYLIKTRGQQVTLSCSPISGHRSVSWYQQTPGQGLQFLFEYFSETQRNKGNFPGRFSGRQFSNSRSEMNVSTLELGDSALYLCASSLVGQGVNTEAFFGQGTRLTVV.

The chain employs TRBV6-6 and TRBJ2-2; TRBD2 aligns across 10 bases. The CDR3 is 15 amino acids. V shed 7 bases, J shed 5 bases, and the junction held 7 bases outside the gene matches. Germline V CDR1 and CDR2: MNHNY, SVGAGI (reference sequence). The CDR3 here is CASNPLAGETGELFF. CDR3 DNA: TGTGCCAGCAACCCTCTAGCGGGGGAGACCGGGGAGCTGTTTTTT.

The J gene is TRBJ2-1, the V gene TRBV2; D is perhaps TRBD1 or TRBD2 (5 bases each). Trimming pared 7 bases from V and 8 bases from J, leaving 15 bases between. Per the germline V gene, CDR1 is SNHLY and CDR2 is FYNNEI. This CDR3 has 13 residues. The chain's CDR3 is CASIGGLVYEQFF. DNA of the CDR3: TGTGCCAGCATTGGGGGTCTCGTATATGAGCAGTTCTTC.

Points on this clone: One end of the junction varies from germline; a read error may be responsible. The chain couples TRBV7-7 to TRBJ2-2; the D gene is possibly TRBD2 (6 bases). Germline CDR1 reads SSHAT; CDR2 reads FNYEAQ (reference sequence). This CDR3 is 15 amino acids long. The CDR3 is CASSFGPRGTGELFF. The CDR3 nucleotides are TGTGCTAGCAGCTTCGGGCCTCGGGGGACCGGGGAGCTGTTTTTT. Supplemented by reference TRBV7-7 and TRBJ2-2, the full variable domain reads GAGVSQSPRYKVTKRGQDVTLRCDPISSHATLYWYQQALGQGPEFLTYFNYEAQPDKSGLPSDRFSAERPEGSISTLTIQRTEQRDSAMYRCASSFGPRGTGELFFGEGSRLTVL.

The V call is TRBV7-2, the J call TRBJ2-7; D not certain. CDR1 and CDR2 (germline): SGHTA, FQGNSA. Trimming took 3 bases from V and 3 from J, leaving 15 bases between them. This CDR3 region has 15 residues. CDR3 in DNA: TGTGCCAGCAGCTTTATCATGTCTCTCAACTACGAGCAGTACTTC. Encoded protein: CASSFIMSLNYEQYF.

The chain carries TRBV5-1 and TRBJ2-5; no clear D gene. Trimming cost V 4 bases and J 4 bases, with 11 bases left between them. CDR1 SGHRS and CDR2 YFSETQ come from the germline V gene. This CDR3 region has 13 residues. CDR3 in DNA: TGCGCCAGCAGCCCTCAGATGAGAGAGACCCAGTACTTC. It encodes CASSPQMRETQYF.

The CDR3 nucleotides are TGTGCCAGTAGTATCGGTTACGCGGCCGCAACTACCTATAATTCACCCCTCCACTTT. Translating it yields CASSIGYAAATTYNSPLHF. The gene calls are TRBV19 and TRBJ1-6; the D is unclear. CDR3 length: 19 residues. Germline lookup yields CDR1 LNHDA and CDR2 SQIVND (reference sequence). Trimming removed 3 bases from V and 2 bases from J, with 20 bases in between.

A word on this clone: Different DNA sequences within this sample yield the same CDR3. The V call is TRBV12-3 or TRBV12-4, the J call TRBJ2-3; D uncertain. The CDR3 is 12 residues long. V lost 6 bases and J lost 0, with 4 bases in between. CDR3 coding DNA: TGTGCCAGCAGCTTTAGCACAGATACGCAGTATTTT. It translates to CASSFSTDTQYF.

The chain employs TRBV2 and TRBJ1-3, with 7 bases lining up with TRBD1. The trim removed 6 bases at V and 4 bases at J, leaving 6 bases unmatched. The V gene's germline CDR1 is SNHLY and CDR2 FYNNEI. The CDR3 sequence is 14 residues long. The DNA of the CDR3 is TGTGCCAGCAGACCCAGGGGGGACGGAAACACCATATATTTT. Protein product: CASRPRGDGNTIYF.

This clone was found once. The genes are TRBV23-1 and TRBJ1-3, with a possible D match to TRBD1 (5 bases). TRBV23-1 is labeled an ORF, and its function is uncertain. V was shortened by 2 bases and J by 9 bases, with 29 bases between the two germline ends. This CDR3 has 19 residues. The CDR3 reads CASSQPIGSTGANRVTIYF. CDR3 nucleotide sequence: TGCGCCAGCAGTCAACCGATCGGGAGCACAGGCGCGAACAGAGTCACCATATATTTT.

The chain employs TRBV11-2 and TRBJ2-1, with D unresolved. The CDR3 loop spans 12 amino acids. V lost 1 base and J lost 12, with 10 bases in between. Germline CDR1 is SGHAT and CDR2 is FQNNGV. CDR3 sequence: CASSLGSGRQFF. Here the CDR3 DNA reads TGTGCCAGCAGCTTAGGGTCAGGAAGGCAGTTCTTC.

The J gene is TRBJ2-2, the V gene TRBV6-5; 10 bases are a match to TRBD1. The CDR3 loop spans 13 amino acids. CDR1 is MNHEY, CDR2 SVGAGI, per germline. V was clipped by 8 bases and J by 6 bases; unmatched bases: 3. The CDR3, as DNA: TGTGCCAGCGACAGGGGGCAGGCCGGGGAGCTGTTTTTT. This sequence encodes CASDRGQAGELFF.

V and J are TRBV9 and TRBJ2-3, with TRBD2 as a possible D gene (6 bases). Germline V gene data show CDR1 as SGDLS and CDR2 as YYNGEE. CDR3 length: 16 amino acids. V dropped 2 bases and J dropped 2 bases, with 15 bases sitting between them. In DNA, the CDR3 is TGTGCCAGCAGCGTCTTTGGAGGGACCCCCACAGATACGCAGTATTTT. Its translation is CASSVFGGTPTDTQYF. The full variable domain, with the rest looked up from reference TRBV9 and TRBJ2-3, is DSGVTQTPKHLITATGQRVTLRCSPRSGDLSVYWYQQSLDQGLQFLIQYYNGEERAKGNILERFSAQQFPDLHSELNLSSLELGDSALYFCASSVFGGTPTDTQYFGPGTRLTVL.

The V and J genes are TRBV5-4 and TRBJ1-2; D uncertain. V was pared by 0 bases and J by 7 bases, with 10 bases between. CDR3 length: 13 amino acids. Germline CDR1 SGHNT, CDR2 YYREEE (reference sequence). The DNA for the CDR3 is TGTGCCAGCAGCTTGGCCGGACTGAGTGGCTACACCTTC. Translating gives CASSLAGLSGYTF.

This chain connects TRBV18 to TRBJ2-1; 7 bases agree with TRBD2. The length of the CDR3 is 12 residues. Looked up from germline, CDR1 is KGHSH and CDR2 is LQKENI. V shed 4 bases and J 8 bases; nucleotides not matched to a gene: 2. CDR3 coding DNA: TGTGCCAGCTCACGGGCGGGGGATGAGCAGTTCTTC. Its translation: CASSRAGDEQFF.

This sequence joins TRBV5-4 and TRBJ1-1, with a possible D match to TRBD1 (6 bases). Germline V CDR1 and CDR2: SGHNT, YYREEE (reference sequence). The V gene lost 4 bases and the J gene lost 13 bases, with 23 bases spanning the gap. CDR3 length equals 14 residues. The CDR3 sequence: CASSGDTGKGRDFF. CDR3 coding DNA: TGTGCCAGCAGCGGTGATACAGGGAAAGGGCGGGATTTCTTT.

The V gene is TRBV25-1, the J gene TRBJ1-2, with 7 bases lining up with TRBD1. Per the germline V gene, CDR1 is MGHDK and CDR2 is SYGVNS. The CDR3 covers 17 residues. The J segment lost 2 bases and the V segment lost 4 bases, leaving 13 bases of the junction unmatched. The CDR3 sequence is CASSVSGVTGRNYGYTF. CDR3 in DNA: TGTGCCAGCAGTGTATCGGGGGTGACAGGGCGGAACTATGGCTACACCTTC.